This T cell receptor beta chain was retrieved from a study of cytotoxic CD8 clonotypes in ibrutinib-treated CLL. Study-wide context: Collecting the response samples happened after a median 12 months of treatment, with a range of 6 to 36. General study points: Clonality went up at the time of ibrutinib response, stayed stable in sustained remission, and later dropped back toward its baseline level at progression.

Regarding this clone: Its antigen is currently unknown.

Clones were sequenced by immunoSEQ multiplex PCR, and TCRdb holds only the in-frame ones, with some missing. In the table there are approximately 340,000 clones, 67% of which are singletons. Losses at the gene ends were 2 bases for V and 0 bases for J; bases not matched to a gene: 7. Germline V CDR1 and CDR2: SGHRS, YFSETQ. The length of the CDR3 is 16 residues. The sequencing used PBMCs, collected after 36 months of ibrutinib treatment. The sequence came from a human donor with chronic lymphocytic leukemia. The genes are TRBV5-1 and TRBJ2-5; 7 bases match TRBD1. The CDR3 DNA sequence: TGCGCCAGCAGCTTCCTTTCGACAGGGTACCAAGAGACCCAGTACTTC. Its protein product is CASSFLSTGYQETQYF.